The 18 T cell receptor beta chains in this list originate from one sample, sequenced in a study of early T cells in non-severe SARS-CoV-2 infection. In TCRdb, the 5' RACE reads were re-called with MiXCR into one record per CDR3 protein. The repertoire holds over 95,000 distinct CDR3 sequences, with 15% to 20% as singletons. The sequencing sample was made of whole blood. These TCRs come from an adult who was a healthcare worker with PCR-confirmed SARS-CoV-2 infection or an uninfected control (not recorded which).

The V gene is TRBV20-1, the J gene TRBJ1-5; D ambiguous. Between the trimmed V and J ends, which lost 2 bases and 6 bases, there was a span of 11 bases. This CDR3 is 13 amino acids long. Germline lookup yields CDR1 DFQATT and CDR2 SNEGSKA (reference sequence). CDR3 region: CSARSRMTQPQHF. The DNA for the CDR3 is TGCAGTGCTAGAAGTCGGATGACTCAGCCCCAGCATTTT.

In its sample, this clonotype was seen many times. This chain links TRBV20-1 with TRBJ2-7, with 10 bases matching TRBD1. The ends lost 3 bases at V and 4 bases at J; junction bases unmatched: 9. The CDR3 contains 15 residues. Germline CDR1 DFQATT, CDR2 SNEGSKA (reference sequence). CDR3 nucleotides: TGCAGTGCTAGGGCCCCGGGACAGGGGATATACGAGCAGTACTTC. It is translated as CSARAPGQGIYEQYF.

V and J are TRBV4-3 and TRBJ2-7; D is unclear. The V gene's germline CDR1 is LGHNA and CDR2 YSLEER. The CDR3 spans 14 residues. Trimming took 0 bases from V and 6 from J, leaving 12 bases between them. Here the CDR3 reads CASSQESTGGEQYF. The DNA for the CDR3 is TGCGCCAGCAGCCAAGAATCCACCGGCGGCGAGCAGTACTTC.

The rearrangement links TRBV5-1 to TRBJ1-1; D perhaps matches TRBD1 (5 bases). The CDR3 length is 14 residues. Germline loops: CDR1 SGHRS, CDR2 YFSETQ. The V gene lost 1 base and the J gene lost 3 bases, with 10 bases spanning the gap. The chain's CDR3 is CASSLNGADTEAFF. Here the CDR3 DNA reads TGCGCCAGCAGCTTGAACGGGGCCGACACTGAAGCTTTCTTT.

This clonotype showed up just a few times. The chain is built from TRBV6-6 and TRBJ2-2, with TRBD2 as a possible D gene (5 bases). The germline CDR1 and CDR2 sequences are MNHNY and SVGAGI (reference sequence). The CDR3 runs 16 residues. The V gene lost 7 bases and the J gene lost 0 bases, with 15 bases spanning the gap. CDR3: CASTRTGLTNTGELFF. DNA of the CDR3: TGTGCCAGCACCCGAACCGGACTTACGAACACCGGGGAGCTGTTTTTT.

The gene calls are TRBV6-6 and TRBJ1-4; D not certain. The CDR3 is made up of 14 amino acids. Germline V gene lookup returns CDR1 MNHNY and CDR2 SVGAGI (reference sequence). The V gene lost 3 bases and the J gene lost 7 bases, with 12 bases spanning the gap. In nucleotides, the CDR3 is TGTGCCAGCAGTTATCGGAGTTGGGTTGAAAAACTGTTTTTT. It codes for CASSYRSWVEKLFF.

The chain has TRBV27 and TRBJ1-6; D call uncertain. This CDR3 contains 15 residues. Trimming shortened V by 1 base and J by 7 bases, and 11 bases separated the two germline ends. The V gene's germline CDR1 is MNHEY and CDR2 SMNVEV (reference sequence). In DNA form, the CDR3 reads TGTGCCAGCAGTTTATACCCTACGAGGAATTCACCCCTCCACTTT. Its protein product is CASSLYPTRNSPLHF.

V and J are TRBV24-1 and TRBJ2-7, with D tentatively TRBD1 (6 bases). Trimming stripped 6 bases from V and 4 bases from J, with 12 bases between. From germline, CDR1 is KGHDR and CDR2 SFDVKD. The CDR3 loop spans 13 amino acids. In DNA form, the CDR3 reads TGTGCCACCAGTCTGTCAGGGGCGTACGAGCAGTACTTC. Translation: CATSLSGAYEQYF.

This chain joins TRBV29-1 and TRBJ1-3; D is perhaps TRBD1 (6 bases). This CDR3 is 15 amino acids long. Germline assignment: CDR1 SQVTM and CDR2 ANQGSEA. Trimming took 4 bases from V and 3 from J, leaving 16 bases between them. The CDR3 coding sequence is TGCAGCGTTGGCGAGGACAGATATATTGGAAACACCATATATTTT. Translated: CSVGEDRYIGNTIYF.

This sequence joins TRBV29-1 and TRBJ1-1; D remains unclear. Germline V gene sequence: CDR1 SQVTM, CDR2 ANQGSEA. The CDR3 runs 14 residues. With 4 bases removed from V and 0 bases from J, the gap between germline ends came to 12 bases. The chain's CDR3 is CSVVKAHMNTEAFF. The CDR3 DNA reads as TGCAGCGTTGTAAAGGCCCACATGAACACTGAAGCTTTCTTT.

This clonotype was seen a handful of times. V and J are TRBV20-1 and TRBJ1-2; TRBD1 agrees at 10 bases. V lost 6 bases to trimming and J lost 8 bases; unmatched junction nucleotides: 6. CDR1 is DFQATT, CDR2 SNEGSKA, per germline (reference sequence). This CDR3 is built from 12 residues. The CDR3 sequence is CSARWTGGGYTF. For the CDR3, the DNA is TGCAGTGCGAGATGGACAGGGGGAGGCTACACCTTC.

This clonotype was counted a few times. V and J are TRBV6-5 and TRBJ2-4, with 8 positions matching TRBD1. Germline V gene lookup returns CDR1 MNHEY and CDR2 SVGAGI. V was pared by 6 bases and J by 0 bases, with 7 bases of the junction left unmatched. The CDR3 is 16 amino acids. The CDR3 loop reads CASSPADRGAKNIQYF. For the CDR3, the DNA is TGTGCCAGCAGCCCCGCCGACAGGGGAGCCAAAAACATTCAGTACTTC.

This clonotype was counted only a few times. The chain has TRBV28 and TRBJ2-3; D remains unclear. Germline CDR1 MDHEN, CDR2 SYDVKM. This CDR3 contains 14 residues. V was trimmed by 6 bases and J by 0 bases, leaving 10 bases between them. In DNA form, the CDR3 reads TGTGCCAGCAGAAAACAGAGAAGCACAGATACGCAGTATTTT. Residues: CASRKQRSTDTQYF.

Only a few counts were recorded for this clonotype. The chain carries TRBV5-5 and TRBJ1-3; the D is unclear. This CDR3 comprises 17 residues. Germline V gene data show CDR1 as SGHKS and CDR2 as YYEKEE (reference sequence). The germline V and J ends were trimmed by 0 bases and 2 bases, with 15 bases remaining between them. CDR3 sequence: CASSLAQFSATGNTIYF. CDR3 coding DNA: TGTGCCAGCAGCTTGGCCCAGTTTTCGGCGACTGGAAACACCATATATTTT.

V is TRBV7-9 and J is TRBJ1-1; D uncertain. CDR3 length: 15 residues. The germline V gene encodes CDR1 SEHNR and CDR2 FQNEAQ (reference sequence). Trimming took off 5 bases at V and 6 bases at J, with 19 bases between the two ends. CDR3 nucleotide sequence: TGTGCCAGCAGCCGTCCGGGCTTTACGAGCGCTGAAGCTTTCTTT. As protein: CASSRPGFTSAEAFF.

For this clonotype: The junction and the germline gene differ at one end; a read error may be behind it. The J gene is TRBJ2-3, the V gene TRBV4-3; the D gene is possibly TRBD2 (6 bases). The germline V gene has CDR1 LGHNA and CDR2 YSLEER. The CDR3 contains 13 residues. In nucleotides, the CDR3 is TGCGCCAGCAGCCAAGAGGCCGGGAGTACTGTTAGGTTT. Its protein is CASSQEAGSTVRF.

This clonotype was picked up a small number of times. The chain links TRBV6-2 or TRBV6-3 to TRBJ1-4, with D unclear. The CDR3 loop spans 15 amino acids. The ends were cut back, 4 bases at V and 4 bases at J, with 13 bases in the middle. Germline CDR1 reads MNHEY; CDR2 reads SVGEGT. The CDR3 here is CASSSSAADNEKLFF. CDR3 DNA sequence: TGTGCCAGCAGTTCATCGGCAGCCGATAATGAAAAACTGTTTTTT.

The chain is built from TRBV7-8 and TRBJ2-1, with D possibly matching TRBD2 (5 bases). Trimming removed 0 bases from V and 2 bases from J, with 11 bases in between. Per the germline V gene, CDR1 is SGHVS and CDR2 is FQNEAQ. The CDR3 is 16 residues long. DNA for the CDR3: TGTGCCAGCAGCTTAGCGGGGAGCGGAACCTACAATGAGCAGTTCTTC. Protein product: CASSLAGSGTYNEQFF.